This T cell receptor beta chain was sequenced during a study of chemoradiotherapy in HPV16-positive cancers. General study results and limits: HPV-responsive T-cell expansion during chemoradiotherapy was linked to improved recurrence-free survival in HPV16-positive patients.

Samples were taken several times over chemoradiotherapy. Clones were sequenced by immunoSEQ multiplex PCR, and TCRdb holds only the in-frame ones, with some missing. The sample carries tens of thousands of clones, approximately 88% recorded once. A remark on this clone: Its antigen remains unidentified.

The CDR3 sequence is 14 residues long. V lost 0 bases to trimming and J lost 4 bases, with 10 bases between them. CDR1 ENHRY and CDR2 SYGVKD come from the germline V gene. The clonotype was recovered from a human donor with HPV-associated anogenital cancer. The rearrangement uses TRBV10-3 and TRBJ2-7; the D gene is possibly TRBD2 (5 bases). Specimen: blood, collected from a patient who underwent chemoradiotherapy. CDR3 in amino acids: CAISESTRLYEQYF. CDR3 sequence (DNA): TGTGCCATCAGTGAGTCGACTCGACTATACGAGCAGTACTTC.